This T cell receptor beta chain was sequenced in a study of T cell responses to AZD1222 COVID-19 vaccine. General study findings and limits: Spike-specific TCR breadth and depth were elevated following two AZD1222 doses. Among the donors, most were white British and more were female, and clonal diversity was possibly underestimated.

Concerning this clone: Its matching antigen is unknown.

The germline V gene encodes CDR1 MNHEY and CDR2 SVGEGT. CDR3 length equals 15 residues. J was trimmed by 5 bases and V by 6 bases; bases with no gene match: 10. TCRdb's copy holds only in-frame clones and misses some; the assay was immunoSEQ multiplex PCR. The sample consists of some 80,000 clones, about nine tenths of them appearing once. The chain has TRBV6-2 or TRBV6-3 and TRBJ2-1; 7 nucleotides line up with TRBD1. This TCR was sampled from an adult who received the MenACWY meningococcal vaccine as a control. Sequencing was performed on peripheral blood, taken 28 days after the second dose of the MenACWY control vaccine. CDR3 loop: CASSLTGAVNNEQFF. CDR3 nucleotide sequence: TGTGCCAGCAGCCTAACAGGGGCGGTCAACAATGAGCAGTTCTTC.